The clone carrying this T cell receptor beta chain was counted only a few times. Indicated time point: persistent/refractory GD, antithyroid drugs over 5 years with positive TRAb. RNA from PBMCs was the source of the TCR library. According to the study, TCR beta libraries were built with iRepertoire HTBI primers and CDR3-region Arm-PCR. TCRdb re-derived calls from the multiplex PCR reads in MiXCR, one entry per CDR3 protein. This sample has 650,000 to 850,000 distinct CDR3 sequences, with 25% to 35% found just once. This entry is derived from a study of regulatory T cells in long-lasting Graves disease. Germline V gene data show CDR1 as MDHEN and CDR2 as SYDVKM. There are 13 residues in the CDR3.

This TCR derives from a female donor with Graves disease. The source material was peripheral blood mononuclear cells (PBMCs), sampled when the disease was refractory, from a patient treated with antithyroid drugs. The chain is built from TRBV28 and TRBJ1-2, with unresolved D. The DNA for the CDR3 is TGTGCTTCCTACCACGACGGACCCTATGGCTACACCTTC. Amino acids: CASYHDGPYGYTF.